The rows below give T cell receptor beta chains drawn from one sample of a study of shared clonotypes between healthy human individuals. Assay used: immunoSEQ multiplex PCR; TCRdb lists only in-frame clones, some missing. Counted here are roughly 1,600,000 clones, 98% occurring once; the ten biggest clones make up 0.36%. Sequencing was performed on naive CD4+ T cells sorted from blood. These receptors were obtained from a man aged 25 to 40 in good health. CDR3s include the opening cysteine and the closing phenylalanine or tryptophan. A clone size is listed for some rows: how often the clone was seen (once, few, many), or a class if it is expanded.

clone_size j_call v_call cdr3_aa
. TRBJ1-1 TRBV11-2 CASSRTGPMNTEAFF
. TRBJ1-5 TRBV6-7 CASSCYVQGGSNQPQHF
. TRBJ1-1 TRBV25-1 CASSGTGVGTEAFF
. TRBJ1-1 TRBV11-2 CASSLDVDRNGAFF
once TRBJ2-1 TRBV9 CASIGHYSSGEQFF
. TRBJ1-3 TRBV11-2 CASSLEVSGNTIYF
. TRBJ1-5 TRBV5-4 CASSLDGAYSNQPQHF
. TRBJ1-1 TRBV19 CASSIGSEGGTEAFF
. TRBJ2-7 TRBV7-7 CASSPTPGVEYEQYF
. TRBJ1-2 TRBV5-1 CASSLDDYGYTF
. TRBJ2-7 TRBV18 CASSPRQVILGYEQYF
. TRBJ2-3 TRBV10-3 CAISPVGDTQYF
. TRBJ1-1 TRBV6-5 CASSSTWTGRTEAFF
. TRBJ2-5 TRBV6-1 CASSAGWETQYF
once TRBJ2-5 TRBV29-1 CSVGETQYF
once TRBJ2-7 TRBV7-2 CASSLASGRGVEQYF
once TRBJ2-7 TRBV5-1 CASSQSGTLYEQYF
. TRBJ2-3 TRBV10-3 CAISEGRTDTQYF
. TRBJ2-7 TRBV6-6 CASIRQGPVYEQYF
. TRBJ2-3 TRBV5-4 CASSDGQGADTQYF
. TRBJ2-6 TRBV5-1 CASSLGSAANSGANVLTF
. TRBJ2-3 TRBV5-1 CASSQQPSGSPPDTQYF
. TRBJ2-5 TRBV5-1 CASSLGMGLAETQYF
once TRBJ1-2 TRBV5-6 CASSDAGPGQRGYTF
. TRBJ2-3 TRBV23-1 CASSHRDPDTQYF
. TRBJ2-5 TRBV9 CASSEREFGFQETQYF
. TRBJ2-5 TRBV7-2 CASSLGLAGSAQETQYF
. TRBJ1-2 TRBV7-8 CASSLPDREYGYTF
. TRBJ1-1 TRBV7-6 CASNRIPPNTEAFF
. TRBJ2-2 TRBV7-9 CASSLESRAGELFF
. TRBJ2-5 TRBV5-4 CASSSQGGGETQYF
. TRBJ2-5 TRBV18 CASSPGVGETQYF
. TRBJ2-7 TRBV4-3 CASSQDSRQGVVQYF
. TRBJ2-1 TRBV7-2 CASRPLAGVPYNEQFF
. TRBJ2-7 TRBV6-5 CASRPPGTGANEQYF
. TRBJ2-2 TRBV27 CASRFNTGELFF
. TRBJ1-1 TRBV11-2 CASSLWGVNTEAFF
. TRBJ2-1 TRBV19 CASSIGARAGNEQFF